Listed here are 16 T cell receptor beta chains from one sample, sequenced in a study of neurological immune-mediated disorders. TCRdb re-called the 5' RACE reads through MiXCR, storing one row per CDR3 protein. The data contain about 66,000 distinct CDR3 sequences, around 3.3% of them seen just once; the ten biggest clones take up under 4.5%. The sample consisted of PBMCs. The receptors stem from a man aged 40-49 years with multiple sclerosis.

Worth noting for this clonotype: The conserved final phenylalanine or tryptophan is absent from the CDR3, which likely points to a read error. The chain recombines TRBV6-2 or TRBV6-3 with TRBJ2-3; 11 nucleotides align to TRBD2. From germline, CDR1 is MNHEY and CDR2 SVGEGT. V lost 7 bases and J lost 5; bases outside the gene matches: 5. The CDR3 sequence is 14 residues long. The CDR3 nucleotides read TGTGCCAGCACCGATAGCGGGGGGGTAGATACGCAGTATATT. It specifies CASTDSGGVDTQYI.

Many counts were recorded for this clonotype. V is TRBV2 and J is TRBJ1-1; TRBD1 matches at 8 bases. Germline CDR1 and CDR2: SNHLY and FYNNEI. The CDR3 runs 15 residues. J lost 0 bases, V lost 5 bases, and 5 bases had no gene match. DNA for the CDR3: TGTGCCAGCAGTACAGGGGGTACAATGAACACTGAAGCTTTCTTT. Amino acids: CASSTGGTMNTEAFF.

This chain uses TRBV4-2 with TRBJ2-3, with D perhaps matching TRBD1 (6 bases). Trimming removed 1 base from V and 3 bases from J, with 11 bases in between. CDR3 length: 15 residues. The V gene's germline CDR1 is LGHNA and CDR2 YNFKEQ. The CDR3 DNA sequence: TGTGCCAGCAGCCAAGTGGAGCAGGGGACAGATACGCAGTATTTT. Protein sequence: CASSQVEQGTDTQYF.

This clonotype was seen at least ten times. The chain employs TRBV20-1 and TRBJ2-1; 7 bases align to TRBD1. CDR3 length: 16 amino acids. Germline-derived CDR1 and CDR2 are DFQATT and SNEGSKA (reference sequence). J was trimmed by 4 bases and V by 2 bases; bases with no gene match: 11. The CDR3 DNA is TGCAGTGCTAGACCCGACAGGGCGTTTATTTACAATGAGCAGTTCTTC. Residues: CSARPDRAFIYNEQFF.

This clonotype was recorded at least ten times. The chain has TRBV5-1 and TRBJ2-7; TRBD1 aligns across 10 bases. The germline gives CDR1 SGHRS, CDR2 YFSETQ. V shed 4 bases and J 7 bases; nucleotides not matched to a gene: 11. The CDR3 sequence is 15 residues long. This CDR3 reads CASSRQGADLGEQYF. In DNA, the CDR3 is TGCGCCAGCAGCCGACAGGGGGCCGACCTTGGGGAGCAGTACTTC.

This clonotype was observed at least ten times. The chain couples TRBV18 to TRBJ2-7; 7 nucleotides match TRBD2. Per the germline V gene, CDR1 is KGHSH and CDR2 is LQKENI. The length of the CDR3 is 17 residues. V was clipped by 3 bases and J by 3 bases; unmatched bases: 14. This CDR3 reads CASSPSWDQSGNYEQYF. The CDR3 DNA follows: TGTGCCAGCTCACCCTCATGGGACCAAAGCGGGAACTACGAGCAGTACTTC.

This clonotype occurred many times. The genes are TRBV29-1 and TRBJ2-1; D unclear. The germline V gene encodes CDR1 SQVTM and CDR2 ANQGSEA. Trimming stripped 3 bases from V and 3 bases from J, with 3 bases between. CDR3 length: 11 amino acids. This CDR3 is CSVENYNEQFF. The DNA for the CDR3 is TGCAGCGTTGAGAACTACAATGAGCAGTTCTTC.

This clonotype was picked up many times. This chain connects TRBV7-2 to TRBJ2-7; a possible D gene is TRBD2 (7 bases). The germline V gene has CDR1 SGHTA and CDR2 FQGNSA. This CDR3 has 14 amino acids. The V end was cut by 5 bases, the J end by 6 bases, with 17 bases between. The CDR3 region has the DNA TGTGCCAGCAGCCCCGTTCGGAGGGGGGGCGAGCAGTACTTC. Encoded protein: CASSPVRRGGEQYF.

This clonotype has a handful of counts. In nucleotides, the CDR3 is TGTGCCAGCACAAACCCGGACAGGGAAGCTTTCTTT. It is translated as CASTNPDREAFF. V is TRBV12-3 or TRBV12-4 and J is TRBJ1-1; 7 positions agree with TRBD1. V was clipped by 7 bases and J by 8 bases; unmatched bases: 7. CDR3 length equals 12 residues.

In this sample, this clonotype turned up many times. This chain links TRBV29-1 with TRBJ2-1; D call uncertain. The V end lost 0 bases, the J end lost 0 bases, and 9 bases lay between the germline ends. The CDR3 covers 15 residues. Germline V CDR1 and CDR2: SQVTM, ANQGSEA. CDR3 coding DNA: TGCAGCGTTGAAGATCGGAAATCCTCCTACAATGAGCAGTTCTTC. Amino acids: CSVEDRKSSYNEQFF.

The sample holds many counts of this clonotype. The chain uses TRBV20-1 and TRBJ2-3; possible D gene TRBD2, 5 bases. Germline V lookup: CDR1 DFQATT, CDR2 SNEGSKA (reference sequence). Trimming removed 5 bases from V and 0 bases from J, with 12 bases in between. The CDR3 consists of 14 residues. In DNA form, the CDR3 reads TGCAGTGCTCAGAGGGATACTAGCACAGATACGCAGTATTTT. Protein: CSAQRDTSTDTQYF.

This clonotype was found many times. The chain is built from TRBV6-5 and TRBJ2-7; 8 bases fit TRBD1. CDR1 and CDR2 (germline): MNHEY, SVGAGI. The CDR3 covers 14 residues. V was pared by 0 bases and J by 10 bases, with 8 bases of the junction left unmatched. Here the CDR3 reads CASSYSRPGGEQYF. The CDR3 region has the DNA TGTGCCAGCAGTTACTCCCGGCCAGGGGGCGAACAGTACTTC.

Worth noting for this clonotype: This clone may be a read error of a much larger clone one base away. This CDR3 reads CSVAEGSNQHQHF. For the CDR3, the DNA is TGCAGCGTGGCCGAAGGCTCCAATCAGCACCAGCATTTT. This chain uses TRBV29-1 with TRBJ1-5; D is ambiguous. CDR3 length equals 13 residues. From germline, CDR1 is SQVTM and CDR2 ANQGSEA.

Many counts were recorded for this clonotype. The rearrangement joins TRBV6-5 to TRBJ1-5, with 8 bases aligning to TRBD1. The ends lost 6 bases at V and 8 bases at J; junction bases unmatched: 12. Germline V lookup: CDR1 MNHEY, CDR2 SVGAGI. The CDR3 is made up of 15 amino acids. The CDR3 loop is CASSQQTGAWEPQHF. The CDR3 bases are TGTGCCAGCAGCCAGCAGACAGGGGCGTGGGAGCCCCAGCATTTT.

This clonotype was counted at least ten times. The chain combines TRBV3-1 with TRBJ1-6; 7 bases map to TRBD1. Germline assignment: CDR1 LGHDT and CDR2 YNNKEL (reference sequence). V lost 7 bases and J lost 8; bases outside the gene matches: 5. The CDR3 extends over 13 amino acids. This CDR3 reads CASTLTGDSPLHF. CDR3 nucleotide sequence: TGTGCCAGCACCTTAACAGGGGATTCACCCCTCCACTTT.

This clonotype was seen ten or more times. The rearrangement links TRBV5-1 to TRBJ2-3; D ambiguous. Germline-derived CDR1 and CDR2 are SGHRS and YFSETQ. V dropped 0 bases and J dropped 2 bases, with 7 bases sitting between them. This CDR3 has 14 amino acids. DNA of the CDR3: TGCGCCAGCAGCTTGGGGCGGAACACAGATACGCAGTATTTT. Residues: CASSLGRNTDTQYF.